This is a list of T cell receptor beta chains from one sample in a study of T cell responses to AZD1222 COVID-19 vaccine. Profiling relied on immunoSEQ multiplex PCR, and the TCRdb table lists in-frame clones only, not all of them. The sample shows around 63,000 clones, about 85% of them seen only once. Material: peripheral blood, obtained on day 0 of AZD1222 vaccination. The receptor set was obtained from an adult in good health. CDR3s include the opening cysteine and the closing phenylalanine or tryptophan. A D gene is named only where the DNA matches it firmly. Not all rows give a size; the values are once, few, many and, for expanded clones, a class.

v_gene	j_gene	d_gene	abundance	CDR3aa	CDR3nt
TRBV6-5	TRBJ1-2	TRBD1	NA	CASSPGTGYGYTF	TGTGCCAGCAGTCCGGGGACAGGCTATGGCTACACCTTC
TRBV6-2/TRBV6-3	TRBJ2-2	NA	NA	CASSYFGGALNTGELFF	TGTGCCAGCAGTTACTTTGGGGGGGCCCTGAACACCGGGGAGCTGTTTTTT
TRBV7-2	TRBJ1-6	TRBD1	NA	CASSLGQGRNSPLHF	TGTGCCAGCAGCTTAGGACAGGGGCGGAATTCACCCCTCCACTTT
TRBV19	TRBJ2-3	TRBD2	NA	CASRDLAGGTDTQYF	TGTGCCAGTAGGGATCTAGCGGGGGGCACAGATACGCAGTATTTT
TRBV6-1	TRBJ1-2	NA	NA	CASSEEPQGWYYGYTF	TGTGCCAGCAGTGAAGAGCCCCAGGGGTGGTACTATGGCTACACCTTC
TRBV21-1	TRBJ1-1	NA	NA	CASVRITEAFF	TGTGCCAGCGTACGGATCACTGAAGCTTTCTTT
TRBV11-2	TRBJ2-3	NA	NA	CASSFTGLPRGTQYF	TGTGCCAGCAGCTTTACGGGACTCCCCCGGGGCACGCAGTATTTT
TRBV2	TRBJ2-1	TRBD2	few	CASSGLAVGLSSYNEQFF	TGTGCCAGCAGTGGCCTAGCGGTCGGCCTGAGCTCCTACAATGAGCAGTTCTTC
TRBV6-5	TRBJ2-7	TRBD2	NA	CASSPSRLASYEQYF	TGTGCCAGCAGCCCCTCAAGACTAGCTTCGTACGAGCAGTACTTC
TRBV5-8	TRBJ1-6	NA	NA	CASSLFAQSNSPLHF	TGTGCCAGCAGCTTGTTTGCGCAGTCCAATTCACCCCTCCACTTT
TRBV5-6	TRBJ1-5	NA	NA	CASSYVGAGPQHF	TGTGCCAGCAGCTACGTAGGGGCCGGGCCCCAGCATTTT
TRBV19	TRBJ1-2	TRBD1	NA	CASRQGAGYGYTF	TGTGCCAGTCGGCAGGGGGCGGGCTATGGCTACACCTTC
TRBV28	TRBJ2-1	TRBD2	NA	CASQREGGVTYNEQFF	TGTGCCAGTCAAAGGGAGGGCGGGGTGACTTACAATGAGCAGTTCTTC
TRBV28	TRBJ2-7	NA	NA	CASSRTPEQYF	TGTGCCAGCAGCCGGACCCCTGAGCAGTACTTC
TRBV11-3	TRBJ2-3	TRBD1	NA	CASSLAPPGQGSTDTQYF	TGTGCCAGCAGCTTAGCTCCCCCGGGACAGGGTAGCACAGATACGCAGTATTTT
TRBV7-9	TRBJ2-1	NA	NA	CASSPSLRSSYNEQFF	TGTGCCAGCAGCCCTAGTCTGCGGAGCTCCTACAATGAGCAGTTCTTC
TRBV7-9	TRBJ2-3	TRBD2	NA	CASSLPFRLAGGSDTQYF	TGTGCCAGCAGCTTACCCTTCCGACTAGCGGGGGGGTCAGATACGCAGTATTTT
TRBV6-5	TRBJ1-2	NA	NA	CASTGYLDYGYTF	TGTGCCAGCACGGGATACCTGGACTATGGCTACACCTTC
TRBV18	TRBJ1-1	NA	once	CASSSTVNTEAFF	TGTGCCAGCTCGTCGACGGTGAACACTGAAGCTTTCTTT
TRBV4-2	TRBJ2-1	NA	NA	CASSPEQRGRDNEQFF	TGTGCCAGCAGCCCAGAGCAAAGGGGCCGGGACAATGAGCAGTTCTTC
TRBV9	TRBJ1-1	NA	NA	CASSVGGSLGNTEAFF	TGTGCCAGCAGCGTAGGAGGGAGCTTGGGGAACACTGAAGCTTTCTTT
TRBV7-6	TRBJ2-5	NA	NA	CASSKDQHGETQYF	TGTGCCAGCAGCAAGGACCAACACGGGGAGACCCAGTACTTC
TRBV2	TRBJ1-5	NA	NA	CATSGGSVAPQHF	TGTGCCACCTCTGGGGGTTCTGTCGCGCCCCAGCATTTT
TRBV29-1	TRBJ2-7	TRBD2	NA	CSVATSATYEQYF	TGCAGCGTTGCGACTAGCGCCACCTACGAGCAGTACTTC
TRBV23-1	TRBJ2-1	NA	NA	CASSQSTPRAVGNEQFF	TGCGCCAGCAGTCAATCCACCCCACGGGCGGTGGGGAATGAGCAGTTCTTC
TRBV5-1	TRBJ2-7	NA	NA	CASSLESDGSYEQYF	TGCGCCAGCAGCTTAGAGTCGGACGGGTCCTACGAGCAGTACTTC
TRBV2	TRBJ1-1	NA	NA	CASREGRTEAFF	TGTGCCAGCCGAGAGGGTAGGACTGAAGCTTTCTTT
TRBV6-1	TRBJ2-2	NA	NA	CASSERKGANTGELFF	TGTGCCAGCAGTGAACGGAAGGGAGCGAACACCGGGGAGCTGTTTTTT
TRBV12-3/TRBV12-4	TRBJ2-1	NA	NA	CASSLGREWFF	TGTGCCAGCAGTTTAGGGAGGGAATGGTTCTTC
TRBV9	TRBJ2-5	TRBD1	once	CASSAHRGQETQYF	TGTGCCAGCAGCGCTCACAGGGGGCAAGAGACCCAGTACTTC
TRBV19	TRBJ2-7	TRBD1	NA	CASSIGHRGSYEQYF	TGTGCCAGTAGTATAGGCCACAGGGGTTCCTACGAGCAGTACTTC
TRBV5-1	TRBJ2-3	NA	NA	CASSSGVTDTQYF	TGCGCCAGCAGCTCCGGGGTTACAGATACGCAGTATTTT
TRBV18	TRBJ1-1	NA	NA	CASSPPQMSAEAFF	TGTGCCAGCTCACCGCCTCAGATGTCGGCTGAAGCTTTCTTT
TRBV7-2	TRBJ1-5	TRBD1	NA	CASSVRQGHQPQHF	TGTGCCAGCAGCGTAAGACAGGGGCATCAGCCCCAGCATTTT
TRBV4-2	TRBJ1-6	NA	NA	CASSQEQFPSPSPLHF	TGTGCCAGCAGCCAAGAACAGTTCCCCTCACCCTCACCCCTCCACTTT
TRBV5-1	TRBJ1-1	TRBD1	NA	CASSLRTGDTEAFF	TGCGCCAGCAGCTTAAGGACAGGGGACACTGAAGCTTTCTTT
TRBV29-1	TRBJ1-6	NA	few	CSAQQGSNSPLHF	TGCAGCGCACAACAGGGATCTAATTCACCCCTCCACTTT
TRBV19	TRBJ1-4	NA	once	CASRGRGINNEKLFF	TGTGCCAGTAGAGGAAGGGGAATCAATAATGAAAAACTGTTTTTT
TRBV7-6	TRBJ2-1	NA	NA	CASSLAGVVGAHNEQFF	TGTGCCAGCAGCTTAGCGGGGGTGGTAGGGGCCCACAATGAGCAGTTCTTC
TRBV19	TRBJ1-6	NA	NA	CASSIDRSGSPLHF	TGTGCCAGTAGTATAGATCGCAGTGGATCACCCCTCCACTTT
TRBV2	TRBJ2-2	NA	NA	CASTGDGGELFF	TGTGCCAGCACTGGAGATGGCGGGGAGCTGTTTTTT
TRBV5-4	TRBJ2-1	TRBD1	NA	CASSLTRRGRLNEQFF	TGTGCCAGCAGCTTGACCCGCAGGGGGCGGTTGAATGAGCAGTTCTTC
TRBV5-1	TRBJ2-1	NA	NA	CASSLVTEREQFF	TGCGCCAGCAGCTTGGTGACGGAGCGGGAGCAGTTCTTC
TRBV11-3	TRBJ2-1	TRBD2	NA	CASSLGASGNNEQFF	TGTGCCAGCAGCTTAGGGGCTAGCGGGAACAATGAGCAGTTCTTC
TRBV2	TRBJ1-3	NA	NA	CASSATAGTIYF	TGTGCCAGCAGTGCAACAGCAGGCACCATATATTTT
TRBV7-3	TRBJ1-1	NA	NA	CASSLIGGGTEAFF	TGTGCCAGCAGCTTAATAGGGGGAGGCACTGAAGCTTTCTTT
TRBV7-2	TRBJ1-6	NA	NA	CASSLGPPTGPEDF	TGTGCCAGCAGCTTAGGCCCCCCAACGGGGCCAGAGGATTTT
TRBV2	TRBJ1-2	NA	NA	CASSENRSYGYTF	TGTGCCAGCAGTGAGAACAGGAGTTATGGCTACACCTTC
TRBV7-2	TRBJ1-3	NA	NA	CASSGWGPGNTIYF	TGTGCCAGCAGCGGGTGGGGGCCTGGAAACACCATATATTTT
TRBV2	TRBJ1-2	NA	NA	CASSQVKGRGYTF	TGTGCCAGCAGTCAAGTTAAGGGACGTGGCTACACCTTC
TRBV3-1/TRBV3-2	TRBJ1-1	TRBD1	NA	CASSQTGLNTEAFF	TGTGCCAGCAGCCAGACAGGGCTGAACACTGAAGCTTTCTTT
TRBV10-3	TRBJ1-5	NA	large	CAISERQGSQPQHF	TGTGCCATCAGTGAGAGGCAGGGAAGCCAGCCCCAGCATTTT
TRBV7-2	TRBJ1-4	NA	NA	CASSRYGPDEKLFF	TGTGCCAGCAGTAGATACGGTCCGGATGAAAAACTGTTTTTT